This TCR beta chain originates from a study of blood T cell repertoires in COVID-19. In the authors' methods: Cell counts per sample came from amplifying reference gene primers. Assay: immunoSEQ multiplex PCR; the TCRdb copy retains only in-frame clones and omits some. V, J and clone size were drawn from that table, and D and trimming were deduced from the DNA. The sample has a few hundred thousand clones; about 90% are singletons. The participants were between roughly 18 and 89 years old and came from 20 to 30 US areas. Someone with COVID-19 had been met by exposed participants within 2 weeks before study entry. The germline V gene has CDR1 MNHEY and CDR2 SVGEGT. Trimming took 2 bases from V and 3 from J; bases not matched to a gene: 8. The CDR3 has 17 amino acids.

The chain couples TRBV6-2 or TRBV6-3 to TRBJ2-7, with TRBD2 matching over 12 bases. What was sequenced was PBMCs or T cells enriched from blood (not recorded which). This TCR derives from a woman aged 40-49 years who had been exposed to COVID-19. The CDR3 nucleotides read TGTGCCAGCAGTTACCCCACAACTAGCGGGAGGAACTACGAGCAGTACGTC. This sequence encodes CASSYPTTSGRNYEQYV.